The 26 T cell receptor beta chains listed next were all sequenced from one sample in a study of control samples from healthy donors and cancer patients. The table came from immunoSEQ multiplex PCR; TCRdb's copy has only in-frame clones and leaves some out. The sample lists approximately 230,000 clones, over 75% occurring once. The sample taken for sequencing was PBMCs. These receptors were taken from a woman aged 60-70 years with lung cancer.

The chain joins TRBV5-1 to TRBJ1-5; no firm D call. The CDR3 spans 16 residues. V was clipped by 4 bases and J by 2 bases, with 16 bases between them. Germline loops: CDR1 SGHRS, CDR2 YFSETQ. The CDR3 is CASSPRGGTGNQPQHF. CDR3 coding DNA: TGCGCCAGCAGCCCCCGCGGCGGAACAGGCAATCAGCCCCAGCATTTT.

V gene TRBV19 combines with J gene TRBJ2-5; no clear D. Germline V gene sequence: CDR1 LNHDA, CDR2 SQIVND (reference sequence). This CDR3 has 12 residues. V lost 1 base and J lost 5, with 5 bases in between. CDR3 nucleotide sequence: TGTGCCAGTAGTATAGCTGGGGAGACCCAGTACTTC. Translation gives CASSIAGETQYF.

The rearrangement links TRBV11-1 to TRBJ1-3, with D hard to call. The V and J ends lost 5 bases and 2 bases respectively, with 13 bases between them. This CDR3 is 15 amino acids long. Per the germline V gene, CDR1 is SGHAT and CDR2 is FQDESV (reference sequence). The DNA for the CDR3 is TGTGCCAGCAGCCCCCGGTCCCAGCCTGGAAACACCATATATTTT. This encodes CASSPRSQPGNTIYF. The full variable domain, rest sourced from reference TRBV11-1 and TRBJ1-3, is EAEVAQSPRYKITEKSQAVAFWCDPISGHATLYWYRQILGQGPELLVQFQDESVVDDSQLPKDRFSAERLKGVDSTLKIQPAELGDSAMYLCASSPRSQPGNTIYFGEGSWLTVV.

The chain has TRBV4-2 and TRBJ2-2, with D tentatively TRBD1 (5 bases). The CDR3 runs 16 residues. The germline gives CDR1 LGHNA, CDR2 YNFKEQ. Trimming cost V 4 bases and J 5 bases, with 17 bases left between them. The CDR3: CASSPAWGGGTGELFF. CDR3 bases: TGTGCCAGCAGCCCCGCTTGGGGCGGTGGTACCGGGGAGCTGTTTTTT.

CDR3 bases: TGTGCCAGCAGTCCCTCGGGGGGGTGGAGCAATCAGCCCCAGCATTTT. This gives the protein CASSPSGGWSNQPQHF. The rearrangement uses TRBV27 and TRBJ1-5; weak D call: TRBD1 (5 bases). The ends were cut back, 5 bases at V and 1 base at J, with 15 bases in the middle. Germline V lookup: CDR1 MNHEY, CDR2 SMNVEV (reference sequence). This CDR3 contains 16 residues.

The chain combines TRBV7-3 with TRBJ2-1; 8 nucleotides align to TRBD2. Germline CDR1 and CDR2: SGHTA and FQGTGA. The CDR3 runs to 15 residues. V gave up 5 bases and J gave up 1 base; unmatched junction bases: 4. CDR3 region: CASSSVAGSYNEQFF. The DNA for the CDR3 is TGTGCCAGCAGCAGCGTAGCGGGGTCCTACAATGAGCAGTTCTTC.

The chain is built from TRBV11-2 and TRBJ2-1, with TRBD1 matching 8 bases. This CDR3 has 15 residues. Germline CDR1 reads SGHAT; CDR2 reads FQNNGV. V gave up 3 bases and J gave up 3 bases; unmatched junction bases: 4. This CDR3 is CASSLSTGGYNEQFF. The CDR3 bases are TGTGCCAGCAGCTTGAGTACAGGGGGCTACAATGAGCAGTTCTTC.

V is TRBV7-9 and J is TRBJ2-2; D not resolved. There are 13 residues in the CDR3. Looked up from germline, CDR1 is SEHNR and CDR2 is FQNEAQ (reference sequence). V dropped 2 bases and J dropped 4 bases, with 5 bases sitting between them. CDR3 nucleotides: TGTGCCAGCAGCTTAATGGGCACCGGGGAGCTGTTTTTT. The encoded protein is CASSLMGTGELFF.

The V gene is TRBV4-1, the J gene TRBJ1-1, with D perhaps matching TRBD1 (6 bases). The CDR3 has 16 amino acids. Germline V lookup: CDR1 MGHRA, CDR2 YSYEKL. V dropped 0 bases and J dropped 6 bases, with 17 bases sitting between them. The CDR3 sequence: CASSQEEGGSLPEAFF. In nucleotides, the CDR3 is TGCGCCAGCAGCCAAGAGGAAGGGGGTTCGCTGCCTGAAGCTTTCTTT.

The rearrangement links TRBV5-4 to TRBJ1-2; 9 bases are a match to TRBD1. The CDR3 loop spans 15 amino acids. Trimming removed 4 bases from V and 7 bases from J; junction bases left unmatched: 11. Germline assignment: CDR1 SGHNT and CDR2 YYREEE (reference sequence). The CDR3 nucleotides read TGTGCCAGCAGCCTTACCTCACAGGGGGCTGGTGGCTACACCTTC. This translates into CASSLTSQGAGGYTF.

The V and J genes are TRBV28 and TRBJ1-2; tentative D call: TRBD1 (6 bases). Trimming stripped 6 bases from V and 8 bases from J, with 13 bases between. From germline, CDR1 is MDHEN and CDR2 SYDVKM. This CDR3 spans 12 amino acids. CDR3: CASSQGGYGYTF. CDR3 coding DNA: TGTGCCAGCAGCCAAGGGGGGTACGGCTACACCTTC.

The CDR3 sequence is CASSLVAGGQETQYF. CDR3 bases: TGCGCCAGCAGCTTGGTAGCGGGGGGGCAGGAGACCCAGTACTTC. The rearrangement uses TRBV5-1 and TRBJ2-5; 11 bases align to TRBD2. CDR3 size: 15 residues. CDR1 SGHRS and CDR2 YFSETQ come from the germline V gene. Losses at the gene ends were 0 bases for V and 5 bases for J; bases not matched to a gene: 3.

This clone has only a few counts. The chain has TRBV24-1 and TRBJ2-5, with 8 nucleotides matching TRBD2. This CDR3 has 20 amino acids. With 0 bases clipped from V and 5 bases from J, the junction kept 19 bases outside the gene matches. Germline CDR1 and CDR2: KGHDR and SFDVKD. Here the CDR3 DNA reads TGTGCCACCAGTGATTTGCGTCGGAGAGCCGGGGGGGGCGAGGTGGAGACCCAGTACTTC. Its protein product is CATSDLRRRAGGGEVETQYF.

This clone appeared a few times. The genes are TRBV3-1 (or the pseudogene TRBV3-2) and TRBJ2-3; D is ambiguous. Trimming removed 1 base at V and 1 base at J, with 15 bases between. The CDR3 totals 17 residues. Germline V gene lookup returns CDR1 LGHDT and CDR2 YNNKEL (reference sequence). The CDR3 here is CASSQGLGLEGTDTQYF. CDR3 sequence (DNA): TGTGCCAGCAGCCAAGGTCTAGGTCTAGAGGGCACAGATACGCAGTATTTT.

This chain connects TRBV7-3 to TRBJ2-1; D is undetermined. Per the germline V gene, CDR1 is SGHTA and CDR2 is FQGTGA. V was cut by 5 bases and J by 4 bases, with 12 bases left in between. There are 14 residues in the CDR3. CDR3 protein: CASSPTRSYNEQFF. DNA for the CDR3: TGTGCCAGCAGCCCAACCCGTAGTTACAATGAGCAGTTCTTC.

The CDR3 sequence: CATSRDNTGGDGYTF. The CDR3 DNA is TGTGCCACCAGCAGAGATAACACAGGAGGCGATGGCTACACCTTC. V and J are TRBV15 and TRBJ1-2, with a tentative D call TRBD1 (5 bases). Germline CDR1 reads LNHNV; CDR2 reads YYDKDF (reference sequence). The CDR3 runs 15 residues. The V and J ends lost 0 bases and 6 bases respectively, with 14 bases between them. The complete variable domain, with remaining parts taken from reference TRBV15 and TRBJ1-2, reads DAMVIQNPRYQVTQFGKPVTLSCSQTLNHNVMYWYQQKSSQAPKLLFHYYDKDFNNEADTPDNFQSRRPNTSFCFLDIRSPGLGDTAMYLCATSRDNTGGDGYTFGSGTRLTVV.

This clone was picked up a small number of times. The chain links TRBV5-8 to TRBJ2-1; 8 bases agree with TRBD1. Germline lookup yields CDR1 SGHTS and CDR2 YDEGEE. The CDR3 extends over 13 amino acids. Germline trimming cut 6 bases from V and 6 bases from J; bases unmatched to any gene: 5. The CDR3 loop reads CASNLDRGNEQFF. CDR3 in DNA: TGTGCCAGCAACCTAGACAGGGGCAATGAGCAGTTCTTC.

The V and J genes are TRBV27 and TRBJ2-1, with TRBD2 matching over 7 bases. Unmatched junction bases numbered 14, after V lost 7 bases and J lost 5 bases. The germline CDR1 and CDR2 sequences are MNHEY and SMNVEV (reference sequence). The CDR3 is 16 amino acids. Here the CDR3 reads CASNPLDGGKNNEQFF. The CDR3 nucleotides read TGTGCCAGCAACCCCCTGGACGGGGGGAAAAACAATGAGCAGTTCTTC.

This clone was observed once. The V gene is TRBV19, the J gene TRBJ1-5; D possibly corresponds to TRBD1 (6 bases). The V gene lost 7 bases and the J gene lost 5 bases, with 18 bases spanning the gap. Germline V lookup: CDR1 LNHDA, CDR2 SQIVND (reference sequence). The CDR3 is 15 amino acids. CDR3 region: CASTLRGQGYQPQHF. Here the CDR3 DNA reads TGTGCCAGTACCCTCCGGGGGCAAGGTTATCAGCCCCAGCATTTT.

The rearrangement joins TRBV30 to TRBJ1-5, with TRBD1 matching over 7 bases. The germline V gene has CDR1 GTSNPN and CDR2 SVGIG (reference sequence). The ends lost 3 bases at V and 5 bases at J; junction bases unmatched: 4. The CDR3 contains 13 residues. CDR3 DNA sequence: TGTGCCTGGAGCCGGACAGGCTATCAGCCCCAGCATTTT. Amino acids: CAWSRTGYQPQHF. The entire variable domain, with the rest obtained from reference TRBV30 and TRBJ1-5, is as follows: SQTIHQWPATLVQPVGSPLSLECTVEGTSNPNLYWYRQAAGRGLQLLFYSVGIGQISSEVPQNLSASRPQDRQFILSSKKLLLSDSGFYLCAWSRTGYQPQHFGDGTRLSIL.

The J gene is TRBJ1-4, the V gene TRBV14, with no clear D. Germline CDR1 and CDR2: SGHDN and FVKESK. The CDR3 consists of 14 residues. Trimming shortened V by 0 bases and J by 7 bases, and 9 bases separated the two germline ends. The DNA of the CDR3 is TGTGCCAGCAGCCAAGACATTTGGAGTGAAAAACTGTTTTTT. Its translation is CASSQDIWSEKLFF. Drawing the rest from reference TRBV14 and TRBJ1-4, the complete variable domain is EAGVTQFPSHSVIEKGQTVTLRCDPISGHDNLYWYRRVMGKEIKFLLHFVKESKQDESGMPNNRFLAERTGGTYSTLKVQPAELEDSGVYFCASSQDIWSEKLFFGSGTQLSVL.

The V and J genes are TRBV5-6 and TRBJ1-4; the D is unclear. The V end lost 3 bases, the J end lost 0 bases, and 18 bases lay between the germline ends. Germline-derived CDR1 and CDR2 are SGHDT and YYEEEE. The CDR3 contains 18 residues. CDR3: CASSWSGRTFATNEKLFF. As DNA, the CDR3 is TGTGCCAGCAGCTGGTCAGGACGGACCTTTGCAACTAATGAAAAACTGTTTTTT.

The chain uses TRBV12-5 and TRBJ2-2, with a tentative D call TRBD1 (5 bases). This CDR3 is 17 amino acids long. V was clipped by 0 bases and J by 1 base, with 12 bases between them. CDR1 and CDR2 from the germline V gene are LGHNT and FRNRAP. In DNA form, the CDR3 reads TGTGCTAGTGGTTTGGTACTAACAGGCGGGAACACCGGGGAGCTGTTTTTT. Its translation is CASGLVLTGGNTGELFF.

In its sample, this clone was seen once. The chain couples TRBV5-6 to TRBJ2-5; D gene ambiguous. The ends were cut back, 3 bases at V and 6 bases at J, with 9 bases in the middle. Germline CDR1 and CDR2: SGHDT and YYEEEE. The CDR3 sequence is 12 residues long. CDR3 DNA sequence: TGTGCCAGCAGCTCCAGCTCCAAGACCCAGTACTTC. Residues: CASSSSSKTQYF.

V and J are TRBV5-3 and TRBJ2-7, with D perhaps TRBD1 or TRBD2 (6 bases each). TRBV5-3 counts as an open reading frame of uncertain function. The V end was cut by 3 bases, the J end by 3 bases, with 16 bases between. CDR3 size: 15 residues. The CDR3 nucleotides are TGTGCCAGAAGCTGCCCGGACGAGGGGGGCTACGAGCAGTACTTC. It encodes CARSCPDEGGYEQYF.

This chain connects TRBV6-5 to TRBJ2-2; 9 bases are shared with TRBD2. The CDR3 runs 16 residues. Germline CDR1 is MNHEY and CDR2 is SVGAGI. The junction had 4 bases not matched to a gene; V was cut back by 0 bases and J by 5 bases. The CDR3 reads CASSYSASGVTGELFF. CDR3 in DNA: TGTGCCAGCAGTTACTCGGCTAGCGGGGTTACCGGGGAGCTGTTTTTT.